Below are 20 T cell receptor beta chains sequenced from a single sample in a study of T cell repertoires in cytomegalovirus infection. TCRdb analysed the reads with MiXCR anew, one entry per CDR3 protein. The table records over 90,000 distinct CDR3 sequences, 15% to 20% of them present only once. What was sequenced was PBMCs. Every receptor here comes from a human donor in good health (CMV status not recorded). Some clones in this sample may be carry-over from other donors' samples.

This chain connects TRBV29-1 to TRBJ1-1; 7 bases line up with TRBD1. The V gene's germline CDR1 is SQVTM and CDR2 ANQGSEA. The V segment lost 7 bases and the J segment 6 bases; nucleotides outside the gene matches: 8. This CDR3 is 12 amino acids long. In nucleotides, the CDR3 is TGCAGCGCCACGACAGGGAGTCCTGAAGCTTTCTTT. Residues: CSATTGSPEAFF.

The V call is TRBV5-1, the J call TRBJ2-5, with D unclear. The CDR3 covers 13 residues. The germline V gene encodes CDR1 SGHRS and CDR2 YFSETQ. The ends were cut back, 1 base at V and 4 bases at J, with 8 bases in the middle. The CDR3 DNA sequence: TGCGCCAGCAGCTTGAGACCCTCAGAGACCCAGTACTTC. It specifies CASSLRPSETQYF.

This clonotype was seen many times. V usage is TRBV7-2 and J usage is TRBJ1-6; D uncertain. The CDR3 has 15 amino acids. Germline CDR1 SGHTA, CDR2 FQGNSA. Trimming took 4 bases from V and 0 from J, leaving 7 bases between them. This CDR3 reads CASSSTSSYNSPLHF. CDR3 DNA sequence: TGTGCCAGCAGCTCTACCAGCTCCTATAATTCACCCCTCCACTTT.

Ten or more counts support this clonotype. This chain links TRBV7-2 with TRBJ2-7; a possible D gene is TRBD1 (5 bases). Germline CDR1 reads SGHTA; CDR2 reads FQGNSA. Trimming removed 3 bases at V and 7 bases at J, with 19 bases between. The length of the CDR3 is 15 residues. In DNA, the CDR3 is TGTGCCAGCAGCTTCAGGGAAGGGCCTACGTTTGAGCAGTACTTC. Translated: CASSFREGPTFEQYF.

This clonotype came up many times. The V gene is TRBV28, the J gene TRBJ2-7, with D possibly TRBD2 on 5 matching bases. Germline V CDR1 and CDR2: MDHEN, SYDVKM. Trimming pared 8 bases from V and 0 bases from J, leaving 8 bases between. There are 12 residues in the CDR3. The CDR3 protein is CASQRDSYEQYF. The CDR3 nucleotides are TGTGCCAGCCAGAGGGACTCCTACGAGCAGTACTTC.

Here the CDR3 reads CASSPSPWRVRAYEQYF. Written as DNA, the CDR3 is TGTGCCAGCTCACCATCCCCCTGGAGGGTACGGGCCTACGAGCAGTACTTC. This rearrangement joins TRBV18 to TRBJ2-7, with D possibly matching TRBD2 (6 bases). The ends were cut back, 2 bases at V and 2 bases at J, with 19 bases in the middle. Germline V gives CDR1 KGHSH, CDR2 LQKENI. The CDR3 is made up of 17 amino acids.

This clonotype was picked up many times. This sequence joins TRBV7-2 and TRBJ2-1, with 7 nucleotides matching TRBD1. Germline V gene lookup returns CDR1 SGHTA and CDR2 FQGNSA. The length of the CDR3 is 14 residues. V lost 1 base to trimming and J lost 6 bases; unmatched junction nucleotides: 3. CDR3 nucleotide sequence: TGTGCCAGCAGCTTAGGCAGGGGGTTCAATGAGCAGTTCTTC. Encoded protein: CASSLGRGFNEQFF.

At least ten counts were recorded for this clonotype. The chain has TRBV7-2 and TRBJ1-6; TRBD1 agrees at 7 bases. The CDR3 is made up of 15 amino acids. The ends lost 3 bases at V and 8 bases at J; junction bases unmatched: 7. Germline V gene data show CDR1 as SGHTA and CDR2 as FQGNSA. The DNA of the CDR3 is TGTGCCAGCAGCTTGCCCGGGACAGAACATTCACCCCTCCACTTT. It yields the protein CASSLPGTEHSPLHF.

The rearrangement uses TRBV6-6 and TRBJ1-1; weak D call: TRBD1 (5 bases). Germline lookup yields CDR1 MNHNY and CDR2 SVGAGI (reference sequence). Trimming removed 5 bases at V and 0 bases at J, with 13 bases between. The CDR3 spans 15 residues. The CDR3 nucleotides read TGTGCCAGCAGTCTTTCAGGACAAGTGAACACTGAAGCTTTCTTT. Translating it yields CASSLSGQVNTEAFF.

This clonotype appeared a single time. The gene calls are TRBV9 and TRBJ2-3; 9 bases are shared with TRBD2. V lost 6 bases and J lost 3; bases outside the gene matches: 2. The CDR3 extends over 13 amino acids. CDR1 and CDR2 (germline): SGDLS, YYNGEE. As DNA, the CDR3 is TGTGCCAGCAACGCGGGGGGGACAGATACGCAGTATTTT. Protein: CASNAGGTDTQYF.

This clonotype was detected ten times or more. The chain combines TRBV7-2 with TRBJ2-5, with D possibly being TRBD2 (5 bases). This CDR3 comprises 13 residues. Germline CDR1 and CDR2: SGHTA and FQGNSA. The V end was cut by 4 bases, the J end by 7 bases, with 13 bases between. The CDR3 DNA follows: TGTGCCAGCAGCTCCAATAGCGATGGGACCCAGTACTTC. It encodes CASSSNSDGTQYF. The full variable domain, its missing parts supplied by reference TRBV7-2 and TRBJ2-5, is GAGVSQSPSNKVTEKGKDVELRCDPISGHTALYWYRQSLGQGLEFLIYFQGNSAPDKSGLPSDRFSAERTGGSVSTLTIQRTQQEDSAVYLCASSSNSDGTQYFGPGTRLLVL.

This clonotype was seen at least ten times. The genes are TRBV12-3 or TRBV12-4 and TRBJ2-3; 7 positions agree with TRBD2. V was pared by 4 bases and J by 2 bases, with 9 bases of the junction left unmatched. The CDR3 totals 16 residues. CDR3 region: CASSYSSGGLTDTQYF. The CDR3 coding sequence is TGTGCCAGCAGTTACTCTAGCGGTGGGCTCACAGATACGCAGTATTTT.

The chain uses TRBV5-1 and TRBJ1-5, with D tentatively TRBD1 (5 bases). Trimming stripped 7 bases from V and 5 bases from J, with 19 bases between. Germline V gene sequence: CDR1 SGHRS, CDR2 YFSETQ. The CDR3 extends over 15 amino acids. The CDR3 DNA sequence: TGCGCCAGCTCGCGGGGAGGGGACGGGGATCAGCCCCAGCATTTT. Amino acid sequence: CASSRGGDGDQPQHF.

This clonotype was counted at least ten times. The V and J genes are TRBV5-1 and TRBJ1-5, with D hard to call. This CDR3 is built from 15 residues. V was pared by 3 bases and J by 0 bases, with 10 bases between. CDR1 and CDR2 (germline): SGHRS, YFSETQ. Here the CDR3 DNA reads TGCGCCAGCAGCTCGGACGGGAATAGCAATCAGCCCCAGCATTTT. It translates to CASSSDGNSNQPQHF.

This clonotype came up a few times. The chain uses TRBV2 and TRBJ1-6, with 9 positions matching TRBD1. The junction had 2 bases not matched to a gene; V was cut back by 4 bases and J by 7 bases. CDR3 length equals 14 residues. Germline V gene data show CDR1 as SNHLY and CDR2 as FYNNEI. The CDR3 region is CASSGGTGNSPLHF. CDR3 DNA: TGTGCCAGCAGTGGTGGGACAGGGAATTCACCCCTCCACTTT.

The V call is TRBV19, the J call TRBJ2-1; 9 bases map to TRBD2. Germline V gives CDR1 LNHDA, CDR2 SQIVND (reference sequence). V shed 1 base, J shed 6 bases, and the junction held 13 bases outside the gene matches. CDR3 length: 18 residues. CDR3 sequence: CASSIGPPAGGRANEQFF. The DNA for the CDR3 is TGTGCCAGTAGTATAGGGCCCCCAGCGGGGGGAAGGGCCAATGAGCAGTTCTTC.

V gene TRBV28 combines with J gene TRBJ2-1; D is perhaps TRBD2 (6 bases). From germline, CDR1 is MDHEN and CDR2 SYDVKM. The CDR3 length is 15 residues. V lost 6 bases and J lost 7, with 19 bases in between. CDR3 sequence: CASSNIGRAGNEQFF. The CDR3 nucleotides read TGTGCCAGCAGCAATATTGGCCGTGCGGGGAATGAGCAGTTCTTC.

The chain carries TRBV28 and TRBJ2-7, with D unresolved. V was clipped by 5 bases and J by 3 bases, with 8 bases between them. The CDR3 loop spans 12 amino acids. Per the germline V gene, CDR1 is MDHEN and CDR2 is SYDVKM. The CDR3 DNA is TGTGCCAGCAGTCCCCAACACTACGAGCAGTACTTC. Translating gives CASSPQHYEQYF.

In regard to this clonotype: A much larger clone sits a single nucleotide away, making a read error possible. V usage is TRBV12-3 or TRBV12-4 and J usage is TRBJ2-7; tentative D call: TRBD2 (6 bases). The CDR3 is 17 amino acids. CDR3 bases: TGTGCCAGCAATCCCGGGACTGCCCTTAGGGTTACCTACGACCAGTACTTC. This codes for CASNPGTALRVTYDQYF.

Notes on this clonotype: Being one base from a much bigger clone, this may be a read error. The CDR3 spells CVSSLGAGILNTEAFF. CDR3 nucleotides: TGTGTCAGCAGCTTAGGGGCTGGCATCCTGAACACTGAAGCTTTCTTT. J is TRBJ1-1 and V is TRBV11-3; perhaps TRBD1 as D (5 bases). This CDR3 region has 16 residues. The germline gives CDR1 SGHNT, CDR2 YENEEA.